These T cell receptor beta chains were read from a single sample in a study of response to subunit inactivated influenza vaccine. TCRdb fed the RT-PCR reads into MiXCR, producing one record per CDR3 protein. Here the sample spans 550,000 to 800,000 distinct CDR3 sequences, 15% to 18% being singletons. The sequencing here drew on PBMCs from blood, taken 11 to 12 days after vaccination. These TCRs come from a man aged 45-65 years who received an inactivated influenza vaccine. The CDR3 runs from the conserved cysteine through the conserved F or W. Fields, in order: D gene, clone size, V gene, CDR3 length, J gene, CDR3 DNA, CDR3 protein. D genes are given only for firm matches. Not all rows give a size; the values are once, few, many and, for expanded clones, a class.

D: TRBD2; size: NA; V: TRBV7-2; length: 15; J: TRBJ2-7; DNA: TGTGCCAGCAGCTTAGAAGGAGCGGGAGTGGGCGAGCAGTACTTC; CDR3: CASSLEGAGVGEQYF
D: NA; size: many; V: TRBV24-1; length: 13; J: TRBJ2-7; DNA: TGTGCCACCAGTGATCCCTCGGTTAACGAGCAGTACTTC; CDR3: CATSDPSVNEQYF
D: NA; size: NA; V: TRBV20-1; length: 14; J: TRBJ2-3; DNA: TGCAGTGCTAGTCACTCCGGGGTGGGGGGTACGCAGTATTTT; CDR3: CSASHSGVGGTQYF
D: TRBD1; size: few; V: TRBV7-9; length: 16; J: TRBJ1-1; DNA: TGTGCCAGCAGCTCCCGGACAGGGGAGAGGTACACTGAAGCTTTCTTT; CDR3: CASSSRTGERYTEAFF
D: NA; size: few; V: TRBV27; length: 13; J: TRBJ1-2; DNA: TGTGCCAGCAGTTTACATCCCAGCCATGGCTACACCTTC; CDR3: CASSLHPSHGYTF
D: NA; size: few; V: TRBV6-5; length: 15; J: TRBJ1-1; DNA: TGTGCCAGCAGTTACTCACTGGGGACGAACACTGAAGCTTTCTTT; CDR3: CASSYSLGTNTEAFF
D: NA; size: NA; V: TRBV2; length: 15; J: TRBJ2-7; DNA: TGTGCCAGCAGTGAAAGAGGGGCCGCACAGTTCGAGCAGTACTTC; CDR3: CASSERGAAQFEQYF
D: NA; size: few; V: TRBV7-4; length: 16; J: TRBJ2-5; DNA: TGTGCCAGCAGCTTAGTGGCTAGCGACCCGCCCGAGACCCAGTACTTC; CDR3: CASSLVASDPPETQYF
D: TRBD1; size: many; V: TRBV2; length: 13; J: TRBJ1-1; DNA: TGTGCCAGCAGGGGGGACAGGAACACTGAAGCTTTCTTT; CDR3: CASRGDRNTEAFF
D: TRBD1; size: NA; V: TRBV5-1; length: 15; J: TRBJ2-5; DNA: TGCGCCAGCCTCCCTCGGACCGGGACAGCAGAGACCCAGTACTTC; CDR3: CASLPRTGTAETQYF
D: TRBD2; size: NA; V: TRBV12-3/TRBV12-4; length: 16; J: TRBJ2-1; DNA: TGTGCCAGCAGTTTTTTCCCAGCGGGAGGCCACAATGAGCAGTTCTTC; CDR3: CASSFFPAGGHNEQFF
D: NA; size: few; V: TRBV7-6; length: 13; J: TRBJ2-2; DNA: TGTGCCAGCAGCCCACAGACAGCCGGGGAGCTGTTTTTT; CDR3: CASSPQTAGELFF
D: NA; size: few; V: TRBV6-5; length: 13; J: TRBJ1-4; DNA: TGTGCCAGCAGTTACCGGGCTAATGAAAAACTGTTTTTT; CDR3: CASSYRANEKLFF
D: NA; size: few; V: TRBV18; length: 15; J: TRBJ1-1; DNA: TGTGCCAGCTCACCATGGAGGGAGTGGAACACTGAAGCTTTCTTT; CDR3: CASSPWREWNTEAFF
D: TRBD2; size: NA; V: TRBV13; length: 16; J: TRBJ2-1; DNA: TGTGCCAGCAGCTTCGACGGGAGGGGGGCCTACAATGAGCAGTTCTTC; CDR3: CASSFDGRGAYNEQFF
D: NA; size: few; V: TRBV20-1; length: 16; J: TRBJ2-1; DNA: TGCAGTGCCAAACCTAGTGGCCAGGGATCATACAATGAGCAGTTCTTC; CDR3: CSAKPSGQGSYNEQFF
D: NA; size: NA; V: TRBV20-1; length: 13; J: TRBJ1-1; DNA: TGCAGTGCTAGACTGGGGGCGCTGACTGAAGCTTTCTTT; CDR3: CSARLGALTEAFF
D: NA; size: NA; V: TRBV2; length: 14; J: TRBJ2-2; DNA: TGTGCCAGCAGTGGTCAGGCGTACACCGGGGAGCTGTTTTTT; CDR3: CASSGQAYTGELFF
D: NA; size: NA; V: TRBV10-3; length: 14; J: TRBJ2-7; DNA: TGTGCCATCAGTGGGACAGCTCCGACCTACGAGCAGTACTTC; CDR3: CAISGTAPTYEQYF
D: NA; size: few; V: TRBV4-2; length: 18; J: TRBJ1-1; DNA: TGTGCCAGCAGCCAAGAATCAACAGGTGGCGCTGGTTGGACTGAAGCTTTCTTT; CDR3: CASSQESTGGAGWTEAFF
D: TRBD2; size: few; V: TRBV12-3/TRBV12-4; length: 16; J: TRBJ2-3; DNA: TGTGCCAGCAGTTTAGCGCTAGCGGGTCACACAGATACGCAGTATTTT; CDR3: CASSLALAGHTDTQYF
D: NA; size: few; V: TRBV20-1; length: 13; J: TRBJ2-1; DNA: TGCAGTGCTAGAAGGGGTGGAGTGAATGAGCAGTTCTTC; CDR3: CSARRGGVNEQFF
D: TRBD2; size: NA; V: TRBV7-8; length: 16; J: TRBJ2-1; DNA: TGTGCCAGCAGCTTAGTCGGATCTAGCGGGGTGAATGAGCAGTTCTTC; CDR3: CASSLVGSSGVNEQFF
D: TRBD2; size: NA; V: TRBV20-1; length: 15; J: TRBJ2-4; DNA: TGCAGTGCCAACTCGGGAGGGGGAGCCAAAAACATTCAGTACTTC; CDR3: CSANSGGGAKNIQYF
D: NA; size: few; V: TRBV18; length: 18; J: TRBJ2-7; DNA: TGTGCCAGCTCACCCCTCTTCGGCCAGGGGCTGTCCTCCTACGAGCAGTACTTC; CDR3: CASSPLFGQGLSSYEQYF
D: NA; size: NA; V: TRBV5-1; length: 13; J: TRBJ1-1; DNA: TGCGCCAGCAGCTTGCATCTGGGGACTGAAGCTTTCTTT; CDR3: CASSLHLGTEAFF
D: NA; size: few; V: TRBV10-3; length: 13; J: TRBJ1-1; DNA: TGTGCCATCAGCTTGGCAGGAAACACTGAAGCTTTCTTT; CDR3: CAISLAGNTEAFF
D: NA; size: many; V: TRBV12-3/TRBV12-4; length: 13; J: TRBJ2-7; DNA: TGTGCCAGCAGTTTAAACGGCGGCTACGAGCAGTACTTC; CDR3: CASSLNGGYEQYF
D: TRBD1; size: few; V: TRBV24-1; length: 17; J: TRBJ2-2; DNA: TGTGCCGCTTGCGGGTCCGGACAGGGGACTAACACCGGGGAGCTGTTTTTT; CDR3: CAACGSGQGTNTGELFF
D: NA; size: NA; V: TRBV14; length: 14; J: TRBJ2-2; DNA: TGTGCCAGCAGCAGGCTACAGGGAATCGGGGAGCTGTTTTTT; CDR3: CASSRLQGIGELFF
D: NA; size: NA; V: TRBV7-2; length: 16; J: TRBJ2-1; DNA: TGTGCCAGCAGCTCAAGCCCGAGGGATTCCTACAATGAGCAGTTCTTC; CDR3: CASSSSPRDSYNEQFF
D: NA; size: NA; V: TRBV20-1; length: 12; J: TRBJ2-1; DNA: TGCAGTGCTAGCCGGGACTCTTATGAGCAGTTCTTC; CDR3: CSASRDSYEQFF
D: TRBD2; size: few; V: TRBV20-1; length: 15; J: TRBJ2-5; DNA: TGCAGTGCTGGCCGTAGCGGGGGGGTTCAAGAGACCCAGTACTTC; CDR3: CSAGRSGGVQETQYF
D: NA; size: NA; V: TRBV4-3; length: 13; J: TRBJ2-7; DNA: TGCGCCAGCAGCCAAGAGGGTCCATCCAAGCAGTACTTC; CDR3: CASSQEGPSKQYF